This is a list of T cell receptor beta chains from one sample in a study of OX40 agonist ivuxolimab in advanced cancers. The assay was immunoSEQ multiplex PCR, and TCRdb's table has in-frame clones only and misses some. The data contain some 50,000 clones, 84% of them singletons. The sequences come from CD4+ or CD8+ T cells sorted from blood, collected in a trial of the OX40 agonist ivuxolimab. The receptors here all came from an adult with an advanced solid tumor such as melanoma, head and neck, liver or kidney cancer. Both conserved end residues are part of each CDR3. A D gene is named only where the DNA matches it firmly. The size entry is marked missing in some rows and otherwise reads once, few, many or a size class.

TRBJ2-5 | . | TRBV9 | . | CASSALGVGETQYF | TGTGCCAGCAGCGCCTTAGGAGTCGGAGAGACCCAGTACTTC
TRBJ1-1 | . | TRBV9 | . | CASSVGRSMNTEAFF | TGTGCCAGCAGCGTAGGAAGAAGCATGAACACTGAAGCTTTCTTT
TRBJ1-2 | . | TRBV6-6 | . | CASLTRDGPSYGYTF | TGTGCCAGCCTCACGCGGGACGGCCCAAGCTATGGCTACACCTTC
TRBJ1-2 | TRBD1 | TRBV25-1 | . | CASSENRDSALAGYTF | TGTGCCAGCAGTGAGAACCGGGACAGTGCCTTGGCTGGCTACACCTTC
TRBJ1-5 | . | TRBV10-3 | . | CAISSQGYSNQPQHF | TGTGCCATCAGTAGTCAGGGGTATAGCAATCAGCCCCAGCATTTT
TRBJ2-3 | TRBD2 | TRBV28 | . | CASSPSRGGSANTQYF | TGTGCCAGCAGTCCCTCCCGGGGAGGGAGTGCGAATACGCAGTATTTT
TRBJ2-5 | . | TRBV7-9 | . | CTLWSQETQYF | TGTACCCTTTGGAGTCAAGAGACCCAGTACTTC
TRBJ1-3 | . | TRBV28 | few | CASSGPGSSGNTIYF | TGTGCCAGCAGTGGACCCGGGAGCTCTGGAAACACCATATATTTT
TRBJ1-5 | . | TRBV4-2 | . | CASSQASGTRNQPQHF | TGTGCCAGCAGCCAGGCTTCCGGGACGAGGAATCAGCCCCAGCATTTT
TRBJ2-1 | TRBD2 | TRBV7-2 | . | CASSPWGREEVFF | TGTGCCAGCAGCCCCTGGGGGCGGGAGGAGGTGTTCTTC
TRBJ2-1 | . | TRBV4-3 | . | CASSGSLEYNEQFF | TGCGCCAGCAGCGGGTCACTTGAATACAATGAGCAGTTCTTC
TRBJ1-2 | . | TRBV18 | few | CASSPVRQGAYGYTF | TGTGCCAGCTCACCGGTACGCCAGGGAGCCTATGGCTACACCTTC
TRBJ1-4 | . | TRBV5-6 | . | CASSRDRLGGKLFF | TGTGCCAGCAGCCGTGACAGGTTGGGGGGAAAACTGTTTTTT
TRBJ1-1 | . | TRBV4-3 | . | CASSLEIDTEAFF | TGCGCCAGCAGCCTTGAAATCGACACTGAAGCTTTCTTT
TRBJ2-6 | TRBD1 | TRBV4-1 | . | CASSQEPETGSSGANVLTF | TGCGCCAGCAGCCAAGAGCCGGAGACAGGGAGCTCTGGGGCCAACGTCCTGACTTTC
TRBJ1-5 | . | TRBV2 | . | CASSQYSNQPQHF | TGTGCCAGCAGCCAGTATAGCAATCAGCCCCAGCATTTT